This T cell receptor (beta chain) was sequenced during a study of shared clonotypes between healthy human individuals. This clone was detected once. The assay was immunoSEQ multiplex PCR, and TCRdb's table has in-frame clones only and misses some. The data contain about 2.5 million clones, approximately 90% of them singletons. Germline CDR1 MNHEY, CDR2 SMNVEV (reference sequence). This CDR3 comprises 15 residues. V dropped 6 bases and J dropped 2; count of bases not matched to a gene: 7. V is TRBV27 and J is TRBJ2-7; TRBD1 aligns across 10 bases. Specimen: naive CD4+ T cells from PBMCs. Indicated subset: CD45RA+ positively selected. The clonotype comes from a man aged 18 to 29 in good health. Some clones in this sample may be carry-over from other donors' samples. CDR3 residues: CASRRDRGPTYEQYF. The CDR3 nucleotides read TGTGCCAGCAGACGAGACAGGGGGCCTACCTACGAGCAGTACTTC.